Following are 2 T cell receptor beta chains from one sample sequenced in a study of blood T cell repertoires in COVID-19. The assay was immunoSEQ multiplex PCR, and TCRdb's table has in-frame clones only and misses some. This sample carries 110,000 to 150,000 clones, roughly 80% of them seen once, and the ten largest clones take approximately 3.5%. Sequenced material: peripheral blood. Every receptor here comes from a man aged 65-85 years who had recovered from COVID-19.

V usage is TRBV13 and J usage is TRBJ2-7; the match to TRBD2 covers 9 bases. This CDR3 region has 14 residues. Germline loops: CDR1 PRHDT, CDR2 FYEKMQ (reference sequence). The V segment lost 5 bases and the J segment 5 bases; nucleotides outside the gene matches: 7. The CDR3 coding sequence is TGTGCCAGCAGCCTGCGGTTAGCGGGAGACGAGCAGTACTTC. This encodes CASSLRLAGDEQYF.

The chain has TRBV27 and TRBJ1-5, with unresolved D. The V gene's germline CDR1 is MNHEY and CDR2 SMNVEV (reference sequence). The CDR3 totals 15 residues. The germline V and J ends were trimmed by 5 bases and 0 bases, with 11 bases remaining between them. CDR3 sequence: CASSTTVYSNQPQHF. The CDR3 DNA reads as TGTGCCAGCAGTACAACAGTATATAGCAATCAGCCCCAGCATTTT.